Listed below are T cell receptor beta chains from one sample, sequenced in a study of memory CD4+ T cells and cytomegalovirus serostatus. Sequencing used immunoSEQ multiplex PCR; TCRdb keeps in-frame clones, though not all of them. The top ten hold less than 0.75% of the sample, which has some 50,000 clones, around four fifths seen once. The sequenced material came from memory CD4+ T cells from blood. The source of these receptors is an adult in good health and CMV-seronegative. Both conserved end residues are part of each CDR3. Fields, in order: CDR3 DNA, CDR3 protein, clone size, J gene, D gene, V gene. D genes are given only for firm matches. Clone size appears in some rows only: once, few, many, or a class for an expanded clone.

CDR3 DNA: TGCGCCAGCAGCCAATTCGGTCCGACAGGGGGCTCCAGAAAAAAGAACACTGAAGCTTTCTTT; CDR3 protein: CASSQFGPTGGSRKKNTEAFF; clone size: -; J gene: TRBJ1-1; D gene: TRBD1; V gene: TRBV4-1
CDR3 DNA: TGTGCCAGCAGTGAAGTGGCCGGGACTAGCAATCAGCCCCAGCATTTT; CDR3 protein: CASSEVAGTSNQPQHF; clone size: -; J gene: TRBJ1-5; D gene: -; V gene: TRBV6-1
CDR3 DNA: TGTGCCATCAGGGGGTCAGGACCCAATCAGCCCCAGCATTTT; CDR3 protein: CAIRGSGPNQPQHF; clone size: -; J gene: TRBJ1-5; D gene: -; V gene: TRBV10-3
CDR3 DNA: TGTGCCATCATCGGGGGCGCGGGAGCTAACTATGGCTACACCTTC; CDR3 protein: CAIIGGAGANYGYTF; clone size: -; J gene: TRBJ1-2; D gene: -; V gene: TRBV10-3
CDR3 DNA: TGTGCCAGCAGCTTGGTCGGGTCATCCGAACACTCCTACGAGCAGTACTTC; CDR3 protein: CASSLVGSSEHSYEQYF; clone size: many; J gene: TRBJ2-7; D gene: -; V gene: TRBV5-6
CDR3 DNA: TGTGCCAGCAGTTCCCACACCCCGGGACACGAGACCCAGTACTTC; CDR3 protein: CASSSHTPGHETQYF; clone size: -; J gene: TRBJ2-5; D gene: -; V gene: TRBV28
CDR3 DNA: TGCGCCAGCAGCTTGGGACTACTAGGAGGCAATGAGCAGTTCTTC; CDR3 protein: CASSLGLLGGNEQFF; clone size: once; J gene: TRBJ2-1; D gene: -; V gene: TRBV5-1
CDR3 DNA: TGTGCCAGCAGTTACTCTTACGGGGAAAACTATGGCTACACCTTC; CDR3 protein: CASSYSYGENYGYTF; clone size: -; J gene: TRBJ1-2; D gene: -; V gene: TRBV6-5
CDR3 DNA: TGCGCCAGCAGCCATCGGACAGGGGGCTACGAGCAGTACTTC; CDR3 protein: CASSHRTGGYEQYF; clone size: -; J gene: TRBJ2-7; D gene: TRBD1; V gene: TRBV4-3
CDR3 DNA: TGTGCCAGCAGTTCTGCGGTGTCAGGCTATGGCTACACCTTC; CDR3 protein: CASSSAVSGYGYTF; clone size: -; J gene: TRBJ1-2; D gene: -; V gene: TRBV2
CDR3 DNA: TGTGCCAGCAGCTTAAAAACAGGGTATTCCAACACCGGGGAGCTGTTTTTT; CDR3 protein: CASSLKTGYSNTGELFF; clone size: few; J gene: TRBJ2-2; D gene: -; V gene: TRBV7-2
CDR3 DNA: TGTGCCAGCAGCTTCTCACAGGGCTATGGCTACACCTTC; CDR3 protein: CASSFSQGYGYTF; clone size: -; J gene: TRBJ1-2; D gene: -; V gene: TRBV11-3
CDR3 DNA: TGCGCCAGCAGCCCTAGCTTGGGGGAGCAGTACTTC; CDR3 protein: CASSPSLGEQYF; clone size: -; J gene: TRBJ2-7; D gene: -; V gene: TRBV5-1